What follows are 26 T cell receptor beta chains derived from one specimen sequenced in a study of T-cell reconstitution after alpha-beta-depleted transplantation in children. Unique molecular identifiers were incorporated during preparation of the TCRbeta library. TCRdb ran MiXCR on the PCR reads and lists one entry per CDR3 protein. This table has roughly 670,000 distinct CDR3 sequences, around 13% appearing once. The specimen was PBMCs, collected before TCRalphabeta/CD19-depleted stem cell transplant. These receptors came from a girl aged 2-9 years with congenital amegakaryocytic thrombocytopenia, due to receive a stem cell transplant.

This clonotype was recorded at least ten times. The rearrangement uses TRBV10-3 and TRBJ2-2; D gene ambiguous. CDR3 length: 14 residues. The V gene lost 4 bases and the J gene lost 4 bases, with 10 bases spanning the gap. Germline assignment: CDR1 ENHRY and CDR2 SYGVKD. The CDR3 region has the DNA TGTGCCATCAGTGTCACGGATCCCACCGGGGAGCTGTTTTTT. The encoded protein is CAISVTDPTGELFF.

This clonotype was seen repeatedly, ten times or more. This sequence joins TRBV6-1 and TRBJ2-2, with D perhaps matching TRBD2 (6 bases). V lost 7 bases, J lost 3 bases, and 15 bases lay in between. From germline, CDR1 is MNHNS and CDR2 SASEGT. This CDR3 comprises 15 residues. The CDR3 spells CASNLGLDYTGELFF. CDR3 nucleotide sequence: TGTGCCAGCAATCTGGGACTGGACTACACCGGGGAGCTGTTTTTT.

The CDR3 DNA is TGTGCCAGCATGGGGCTAGCGAACTCTGGGGCCAACGTCCTGACTTTC. It is translated as CASMGLANSGANVLTF. This chain uses TRBV12-3 or TRBV12-4 with TRBJ2-6; possibly TRBD2 for D (6 bases). V lost 7 bases and J lost 0, with 13 bases in between. The CDR3 covers 16 residues.

This clonotype was observed at least ten times. This sequence joins TRBV20-1 and TRBJ2-5; no definite D call. V was trimmed by 0 bases and J by 2 bases, leaving 10 bases between them. The germline CDR1 and CDR2 sequences are DFQATT and SNEGSKA (reference sequence). The CDR3 length is 14 residues. CDR3 coding DNA: TGCAGTGCTAGAGATGGCGCTAGGCAAGAGACCCAGTACTTC. Translation gives CSARDGARQETQYF.

V is TRBV29-1 and J is TRBJ2-3; D not resolved. Trimming took 8 bases from V and 2 from J, leaving 11 bases between them. The CDR3 loop spans 12 amino acids. Germline lookup yields CDR1 SQVTM and CDR2 ANQGSEA. The CDR3 DNA sequence: TGCAGCCTTGGTCGGAACACAGATACGCAGTATTTT. Amino acid sequence: CSLGRNTDTQYF.

V and J are TRBV11-2 and TRBJ2-3; D could derive from TRBD1 or TRBD2 (5 bases each). The CDR3 runs to 15 residues. Germline loops: CDR1 SGHAT, CDR2 FQNNGV. V was clipped by 6 bases and J by 5 bases, with 18 bases between them. Written as DNA, the CDR3 is TGTGCCAGCAGACGCTCTTGGGGGTTAGGAGATACGCAGTATTTT. It codes for CASRRSWGLGDTQYF. Using reference TRBV11-2 and TRBJ2-3 for the parts outside the CDR3, the full variable domain is EAGVAQSPRYKIIEKRQSVAFWCNPISGHATLYWYQQILGQGPKLLIQFQNNGVVDDSQLPKDRFSAERLKGVDSTLKIQPAKLEDSAVYLCASRRSWGLGDTQYFGPGTRLTVL.

This clonotype was observed many times. V usage is TRBV7-2 and J usage is TRBJ2-1; D may be TRBD1 (5 bases). V lost 5 bases to trimming and J lost 6 bases, with 17 bases between them. The germline V gene encodes CDR1 SGHTA and CDR2 FQGNSA. CDR3 length: 15 residues. The CDR3 is CASSPQVRSTNEQFF. The CDR3, as DNA: TGTGCCAGCAGCCCACAGGTACGGAGCACCAATGAGCAGTTCTTC. The whole variable domain, remainder taken from reference TRBV7-2 and TRBJ2-1, is GAGVSQSPSNKVTEKGKDVELRCDPISGHTALYWYRQSLGQGLEFLIYFQGNSAPDKSGLPSDRFSAERTGGSVSTLTIQRTQQEDSAVYLCASSPQVRSTNEQFFGPGTRLTVL.

The V call is TRBV2, the J call TRBJ1-2; D unresolved. The CDR3 consists of 14 residues. Trimming stripped 6 bases from V and 4 bases from J, with 15 bases between. Germline CDR1 and CDR2: SNHLY and FYNNEI. In DNA, the CDR3 is TGTGCCAGCAGGGGTGCCGGGATCTCCTATGGCTACACCTTC. Its translation is CASRGAGISYGYTF.

Here the CDR3 DNA reads TGTGCCAGCAGTGATCAAGCGGGAGGGCCGTGGGAGCAGTACTTC. Its protein product is CASSDQAGGPWEQYF. V is TRBV25-1 and J is TRBJ2-7; TRBD2 aligns across 10 bases. The trim removed 3 bases at V and 7 bases at J, leaving 9 bases unmatched. The CDR3 extends over 15 amino acids. Germline V gene data show CDR1 as MGHDK and CDR2 as SYGVNS.

This clonotype was recorded many times. This chain connects TRBV29-1 to TRBJ2-1, with 10 positions matching TRBD2. The V segment lost 4 bases and the J segment 7 bases; nucleotides outside the gene matches: 7. Germline V gene data show CDR1 as SQVTM and CDR2 as ANQGSEA. This CDR3 has 14 residues. CDR3 protein: CSVASSGSGNEQFF. In nucleotides, the CDR3 is TGCAGCGTTGCCTCTAGCGGGAGTGGTAATGAGCAGTTCTTC.

This clonotype was seen a handful of times. The CDR3 is CASSSDAYEQYF. The CDR3 region has the DNA TGTGCCAGCAGCTCCGACGCGTACGAGCAGTACTTC. The chain uses TRBV7-9 and TRBJ2-7, with D unresolved. The CDR3 sequence is 12 residues long. V was cut by 4 bases and J by 4 bases, with 8 bases left in between. Germline lookup yields CDR1 SEHNR and CDR2 FQNEAQ (reference sequence).

This clonotype was picked up many times. A junction boundary mismatches the germline segment, possibly from a read error. The chain is built from TRBV9 and TRBJ1-4; tentatively, D is TRBD1 (6 bases). The CDR3 spans 13 residues. Germline assignment: CDR1 SGDLS and CDR2 YYNGEE. The CDR3 spells CASSVDGGTLPLF. Here the CDR3 DNA reads TGTGCCAGCAGCGTAGACGGGGGCACTCTCCCCCTTTTT.

The V gene is TRBV12-3 or TRBV12-4, the J gene TRBJ1-1; D is unresolved. V lost 5 bases and J lost 6, with 16 bases in between. The CDR3 is made up of 14 amino acids. The CDR3 DNA reads as TGTGCCAGCAGTGCTCGAGAGGGAGTCCCTGAAGCTTTCTTT. Its translation: CASSAREGVPEAFF.

The table lists this clonotype with a few counts. The rearrangement joins TRBV20-1 to TRBJ2-5, with D uncertain. The germline CDR1 and CDR2 sequences are DFQATT and SNEGSKA (reference sequence). CDR3 length equals 14 residues. V dropped 6 bases and J dropped 3 bases, with 17 bases sitting between them. DNA of the CDR3: TGCAGTGCGCCACCGACTGCAAGAAAAGAGACCCAGTACTTC. Translating it yields CSAPPTARKETQYF.

This clonotype has only a few counts. The chain employs TRBV29-1 and TRBJ1-4; D may be TRBD1 (6 bases). Germline-derived CDR1 and CDR2 are SQVTM and ANQGSEA. The V end was cut by 7 bases, the J end by 3 bases, with 12 bases between. This CDR3 has 13 residues. The CDR3 is CSATGRANEKLFF. Written as DNA, the CDR3 is TGCAGCGCGACAGGCCGAGCTAATGAAAAACTGTTTTTT.

This clonotype was seen at least ten times. The rearrangement links TRBV20-1 to TRBJ2-3; D ambiguous. With 1 base removed from V and 8 bases from J, the gap between germline ends came to 19 bases. Germline V gene data show CDR1 as DFQATT and CDR2 as SNEGSKA (reference sequence). The CDR3 has 15 residues. This chain's CDR3 is CSARADGLSDRTQYF. The CDR3 DNA reads as TGCAGTGCTAGAGCTGACGGGTTGTCAGATCGTACGCAGTATTTT.

The rearrangement joins TRBV5-1 to TRBJ2-3; D perhaps matches TRBD2 (6 bases). This CDR3 region has 14 residues. CDR1 and CDR2 from the germline V gene are SGHRS and YFSETQ. Trimming pared 4 bases from V and 1 base from J, leaving 10 bases between. The CDR3 region is CASSPTSRTDTQYF. The CDR3 DNA reads as TGCGCCAGCAGCCCGACTAGTCGCACAGATACGCAGTATTTT.

This sequence joins TRBV5-1 and TRBJ2-6; a possible D gene is TRBD2 (5 bases). V was pared by 0 bases and J by 1 base, with 11 bases between. This CDR3 comprises 17 residues. Germline values: CDR1 SGHRS, CDR2 YFSETQ. CDR3 sequence (DNA): TGCGCCAGCAGCTTGGGGCAGGACTCATCTGGGGCCAACGTCCTGACTTTC. Translation: CASSLGQDSSGANVLTF.

This clonotype was found many times. The rearrangement uses TRBV5-6 and TRBJ2-6; D unresolved. V was cut by 5 bases and J by 1 base, with 7 bases left in between. CDR1 SGHDT and CDR2 YYEEEE come from the germline V gene. This CDR3 contains 14 residues. The CDR3 coding sequence is TGTGCCAGCAGACACACATCTGGGGCCAACGTCCTGACTTTC. Translated, it gives CASRHTSGANVLTF.

V is TRBV12-3 or TRBV12-4 and J is TRBJ2-6, with 7 nucleotides matching TRBD1. The CDR3 contains 17 residues. V was clipped by 6 bases and J by 0 bases; unmatched bases: 8. CDR3 protein: CASRTGQFSSGANVLTF. CDR3 DNA sequence: TGTGCCAGCAGGACGGGACAGTTCAGCTCTGGGGCCAACGTCCTGACTTTC.

This clonotype was observed many times. This chain links TRBV30 with TRBJ2-7; D possibly corresponds to TRBD1 (6 bases). V gave up 2 bases and J gave up 3 bases, with 11 bases separating them. The CDR3 sequence is 13 residues long. From germline, CDR1 is GTSNPN and CDR2 SVGIG (reference sequence). The CDR3 region is CAWSHRDIYEQYF. As DNA, the CDR3 is TGTGCCTGGAGTCACAGGGATATCTACGAGCAGTACTTC.

This clonotype was seen more than once but under ten times. The rearrangement links TRBV12-3 or TRBV12-4 to TRBJ2-2, with 9 bases aligning to TRBD2. The CDR3 extends over 22 amino acids. V gave up 3 bases and J gave up 6 bases; unmatched junction bases: 26. CDR3 sequence (DNA): TGTGCCAGCAGTTTTAGGTTGAGTGGGCTAGCGGGGAGCGGCCAGAATCCCGGGGAGCTGTTTTTT. Translation: CASSFRLSGLAGSGQNPGELFF.

At least ten counts were recorded for this clonotype. CDR3 DNA: TGTGCCAGCAGTCGGGACAGGGTAAACTATGGCTACACCTTC. It encodes CASSRDRVNYGYTF. The V call is TRBV6-1, the J call TRBJ1-2; 9 bases are shared with TRBD1. V shed 5 bases and J 2 bases; nucleotides not matched to a gene: 3. The CDR3 has 14 residues. CDR1 MNHNS and CDR2 SASEGT come from the germline V gene.

The rearrangement links TRBV4-2 to TRBJ2-5; no firm D call. The CDR3 sequence is 14 residues long. Between the trimmed V and J ends, which lost 2 bases and 0 bases, there was a span of 7 bases. CDR1 and CDR2 from the germline V gene are LGHNA and YNFKEQ. For the CDR3, the DNA is TGTGCCAGCAGCCAATCCGACAACCAAGAGACCCAGTACTTC. Protein sequence: CASSQSDNQETQYF.

This clonotype was observed at least ten times. The chain recombines TRBV12-3 or TRBV12-4 with TRBJ2-7, with D possibly being TRBD2 (6 bases). CDR3 length equals 15 residues. V dropped 5 bases and J dropped 1 base, with 15 bases sitting between them. CDR3 sequence reads: CASSPGTESSYEQYF. Here the CDR3 DNA reads TGTGCCAGCAGTCCCGGGACTGAAAGTTCCTACGAGCAGTACTTC.

This clonotype was picked up many times. V and J are TRBV6-4 and TRBJ2-7, with a tentative D call TRBD1 (6 bases). Trimming cost V 3 bases and J 5 bases, with 14 bases left between them. The germline V gene has CDR1 MRHNA and CDR2 SNTAGT. The CDR3 has 14 residues. CDR3 sequence reads: CASSDIGGSDEQYF. The CDR3 DNA reads as TGTGCCAGCAGTGATATTGGGGGCTCGGACGAGCAGTACTTC.